Listed here is a single TCR beta chain. The sample originates from a study of OX40 agonist ivuxolimab in advanced cancers. Repertoires were generated with immunoSEQ multiplex PCR, while TCRdb's copy carries only in-frame clones and drops some. The sample lists tens of thousands of clones, about 90% seen once, with less than 0.8% in the top ten. Germline values: CDR1 ENHRY, CDR2 SYGVKD. This CDR3 is 14 amino acids long. V was pared by 6 bases and J by 1 base, with 12 bases between. The source material was CD4+ or CD8+ T cells sorted from blood, sampled in a trial of the OX40 agonist ivuxolimab. This TCR derives from an adult with an advanced solid tumor such as melanoma, head and neck, liver or kidney cancer. This chain links TRBV10-3 with TRBJ1-1; D call uncertain. The CDR3 DNA reads as TGTGCCATCAGCGGGTCAGAGAGGAACACTGAAGCTTTCTTT. Translation: CAISGSERNTEAFF.